This entry features one T cell receptor beta chain sequence. What it binds is unknown. V lost 4 bases to trimming and J lost 4 bases; unmatched junction nucleotides: 13. Germline CDR1 is SGHRS and CDR2 is YFSETQ. This CDR3 contains 16 residues. This record comes from a study of T cell responses to AZD1222 COVID-19 vaccine. This table comes from immunoSEQ multiplex PCR, and its TCRdb copy is limited to in-frame clones, with some not included. The sample shows roughly 150,000 clones, roughly 90% of them seen only once. Study-level findings and limits: Most donors were white British and more were female, and clonal diversity was possibly underestimated.

The sample was peripheral blood, taken 28 days after the second AZD1222 dose. The clonotype was recovered from an adult who received the AZD1222 COVID-19 vaccine. The genes are TRBV5-1 and TRBJ1-1; 7 bases are a match to TRBD1. CDR3 sequence: CASSIGQAAWSTEAFF. CDR3 nucleotide sequence: TGCGCCAGCAGCATCGGACAGGCCGCATGGAGCACTGAAGCTTTCTTT.